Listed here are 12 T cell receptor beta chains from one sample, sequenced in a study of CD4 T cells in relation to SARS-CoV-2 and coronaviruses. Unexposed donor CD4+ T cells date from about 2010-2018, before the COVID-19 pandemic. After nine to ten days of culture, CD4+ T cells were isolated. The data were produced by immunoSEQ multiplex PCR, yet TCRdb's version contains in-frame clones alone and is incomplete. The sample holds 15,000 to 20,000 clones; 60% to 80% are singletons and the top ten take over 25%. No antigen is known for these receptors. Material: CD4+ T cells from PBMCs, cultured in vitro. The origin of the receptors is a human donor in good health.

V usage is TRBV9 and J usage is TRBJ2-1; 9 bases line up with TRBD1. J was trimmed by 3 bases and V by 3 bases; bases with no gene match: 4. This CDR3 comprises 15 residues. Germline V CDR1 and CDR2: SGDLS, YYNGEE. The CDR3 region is CASSEQGAGYNEQFF. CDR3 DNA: TGTGCCAGCAGCGAACAGGGGGCGGGCTACAATGAGCAGTTCTTC.

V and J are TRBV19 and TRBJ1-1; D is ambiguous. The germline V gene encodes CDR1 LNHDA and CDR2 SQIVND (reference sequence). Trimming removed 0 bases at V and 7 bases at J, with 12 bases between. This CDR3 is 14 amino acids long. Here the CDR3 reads CASSIDWPTFEAFF. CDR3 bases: TGTGCCAGTAGTATAGATTGGCCAACATTTGAAGCTTTCTTT. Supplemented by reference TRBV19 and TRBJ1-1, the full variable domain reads DGGITQSPKYLFRKEGQNVTLSCEQNLNHDAMYWYRQDPGQGLRLIYYSQIVNDFQKGDIAEGYSVSREKKESFPLTVTSAQKNPTAFYLCASSIDWPTFEAFFGQGTRLTVV.

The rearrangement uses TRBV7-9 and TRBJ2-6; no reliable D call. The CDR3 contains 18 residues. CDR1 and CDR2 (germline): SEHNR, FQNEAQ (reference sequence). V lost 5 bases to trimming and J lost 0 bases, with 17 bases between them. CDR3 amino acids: CASSAFYSIFSGANVLTF. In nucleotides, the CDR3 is TGTGCCAGCAGCGCTTTTTACAGCATATTCTCTGGGGCCAACGTCCTGACTTTC. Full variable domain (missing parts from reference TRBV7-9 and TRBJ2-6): DTGVSQNPRHKITKRGQNVTFRCDPISEHNRLYWYRQTLGQGPEFLTYFQNEAQLEKSRLLSDRFSAERPKGSFSTLEIQRTEQGDSAMYLCASSAFYSIFSGANVLTFGAGSRLTVL.

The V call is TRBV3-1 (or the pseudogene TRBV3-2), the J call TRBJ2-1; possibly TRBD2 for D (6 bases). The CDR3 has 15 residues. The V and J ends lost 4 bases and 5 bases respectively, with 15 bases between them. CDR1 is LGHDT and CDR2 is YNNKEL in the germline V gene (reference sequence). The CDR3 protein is CASSPDGGLNNEQFF. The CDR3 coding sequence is TGTGCCAGCAGCCCCGATGGGGGACTCAACAATGAGCAGTTCTTC.

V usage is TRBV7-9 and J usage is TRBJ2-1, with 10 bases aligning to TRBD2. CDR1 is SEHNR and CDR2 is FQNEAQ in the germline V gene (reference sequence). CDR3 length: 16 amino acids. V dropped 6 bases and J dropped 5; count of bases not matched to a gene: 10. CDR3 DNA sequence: TGTGCCAGCAGGAGCTCTAGCGGGAGTTGGGACAATGAGCAGTTCTTC. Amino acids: CASRSSSGSWDNEQFF.

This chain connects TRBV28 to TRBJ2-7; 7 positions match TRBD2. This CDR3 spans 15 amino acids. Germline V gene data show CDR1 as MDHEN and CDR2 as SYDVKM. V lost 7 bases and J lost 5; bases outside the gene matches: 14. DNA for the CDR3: TGTGCCAGCATCCCTAGCGGACTTTTTCGGAACGAGCAGTACTTC. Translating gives CASIPSGLFRNEQYF.

In nucleotides, the CDR3 is TGTGCCAGCAGCTTGACCTCCAGGAACTATGGCTACACCTTC. Amino acids: CASSLTSRNYGYTF. This chain uses TRBV5-5 with TRBJ1-2; no reliable D call. V lost 1 base and J lost 2, with 9 bases in between. Germline CDR1 is SGHKS and CDR2 is YYEKEE (reference sequence). The CDR3 runs to 14 residues.

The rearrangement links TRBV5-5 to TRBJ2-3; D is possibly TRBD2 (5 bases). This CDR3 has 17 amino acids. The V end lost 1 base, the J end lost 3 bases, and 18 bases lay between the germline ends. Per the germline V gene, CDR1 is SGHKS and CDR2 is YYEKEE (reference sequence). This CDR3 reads CASSLRLGWELTDTQYF. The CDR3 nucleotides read TGTGCCAGCAGCTTGAGATTGGGGTGGGAGCTGACAGATACGCAGTATTTT.

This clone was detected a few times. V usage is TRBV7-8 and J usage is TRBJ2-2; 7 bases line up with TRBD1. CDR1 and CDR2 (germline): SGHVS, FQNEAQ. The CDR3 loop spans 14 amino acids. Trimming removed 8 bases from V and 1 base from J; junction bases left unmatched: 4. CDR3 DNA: TGTGCCAGCTCTAGGACAGGGAACACCGGGGAGCTGTTTTTT. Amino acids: CASSRTGNTGELFF.

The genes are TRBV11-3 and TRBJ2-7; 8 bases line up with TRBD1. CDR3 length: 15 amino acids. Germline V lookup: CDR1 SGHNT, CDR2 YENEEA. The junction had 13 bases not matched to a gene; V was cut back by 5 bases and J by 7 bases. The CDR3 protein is CASSHGRTGKREQYF. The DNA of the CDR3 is TGTGCCAGCAGCCACGGCCGGACAGGGAAGAGGGAGCAGTACTTC. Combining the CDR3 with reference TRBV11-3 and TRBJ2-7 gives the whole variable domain EAGVVQSPRYKIIEKKQPVAFWCNPISGHNTLYWYLQNLGQGPELLIRYENEEAVDDSQLPKDRFSAERLKGVDSTLKIQPAELGDSAVYLCASSHGRTGKREQYFGPGTRLTVT.

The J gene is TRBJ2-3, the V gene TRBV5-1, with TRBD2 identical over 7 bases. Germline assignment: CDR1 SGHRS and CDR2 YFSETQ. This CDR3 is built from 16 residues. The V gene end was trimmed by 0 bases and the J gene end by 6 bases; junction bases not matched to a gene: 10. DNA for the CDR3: TGCGCCAGCAGCTTGGAAGGGCGGGGGTCACGCGATACGCAGTATTTT. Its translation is CASSLEGRGSRDTQYF.

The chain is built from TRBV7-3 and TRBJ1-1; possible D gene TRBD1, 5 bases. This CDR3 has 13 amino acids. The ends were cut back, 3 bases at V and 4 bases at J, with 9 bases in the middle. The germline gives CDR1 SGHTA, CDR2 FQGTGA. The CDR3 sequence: CASSFQGGTEAFF. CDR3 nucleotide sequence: TGTGCCAGCAGCTTCCAGGGCGGCACTGAAGCTTTCTTT.